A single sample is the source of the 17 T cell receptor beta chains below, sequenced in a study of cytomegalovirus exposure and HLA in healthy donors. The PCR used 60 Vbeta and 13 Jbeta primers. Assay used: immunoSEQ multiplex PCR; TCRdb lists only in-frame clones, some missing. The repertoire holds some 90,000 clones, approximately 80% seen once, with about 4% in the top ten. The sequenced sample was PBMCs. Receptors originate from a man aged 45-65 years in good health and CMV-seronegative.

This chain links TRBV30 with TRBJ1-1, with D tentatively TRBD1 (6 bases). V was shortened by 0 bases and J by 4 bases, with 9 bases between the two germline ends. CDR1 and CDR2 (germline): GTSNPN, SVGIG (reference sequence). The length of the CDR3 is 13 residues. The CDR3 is CAWSVGGVTEAFF. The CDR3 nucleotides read TGTGCCTGGAGTGTAGGGGGGGTCACTGAAGCTTTCTTT.

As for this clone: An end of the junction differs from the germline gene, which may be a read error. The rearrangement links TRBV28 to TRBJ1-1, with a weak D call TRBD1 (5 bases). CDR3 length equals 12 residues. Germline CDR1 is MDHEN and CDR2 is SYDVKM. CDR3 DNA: TGTGCCAGCAGTTTATCTTTTACCGGGGGTGCCTTT. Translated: CASSLSFTGGAF. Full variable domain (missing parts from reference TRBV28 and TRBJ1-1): DVKVTQSSRYLVKRTGEKVFLECVQDMDHENMFWYRQDPGLGLRLIYFSYDVKMKEKGDIPEGYSVSREKKERFSLILESASTNQTSMYLCASSLSFTGGAFGQGTRLTVV.

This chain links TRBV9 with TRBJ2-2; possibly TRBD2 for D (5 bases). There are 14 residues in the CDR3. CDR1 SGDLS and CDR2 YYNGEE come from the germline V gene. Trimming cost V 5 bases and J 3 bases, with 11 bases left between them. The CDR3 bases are TGTGCCAGCAGGGGAGCGTTGGACACCGGGGAGCTGTTTTTT. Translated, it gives CASRGALDTGELFF.

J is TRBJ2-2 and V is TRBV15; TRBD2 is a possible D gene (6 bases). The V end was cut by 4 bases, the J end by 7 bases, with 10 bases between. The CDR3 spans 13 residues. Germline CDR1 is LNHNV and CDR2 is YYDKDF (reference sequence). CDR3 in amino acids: CATSKAGIGELFF. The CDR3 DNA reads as TGTGCCACCAGCAAGGCGGGAATCGGGGAGCTGTTTTTT.

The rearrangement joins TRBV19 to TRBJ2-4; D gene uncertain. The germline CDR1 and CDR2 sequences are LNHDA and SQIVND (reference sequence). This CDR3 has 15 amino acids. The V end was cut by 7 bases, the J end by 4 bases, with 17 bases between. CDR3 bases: TGTGCCAGTACCCCAATTACCGGGTCAAAAAACATTCAGTACTTC. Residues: CASTPITGSKNIQYF.

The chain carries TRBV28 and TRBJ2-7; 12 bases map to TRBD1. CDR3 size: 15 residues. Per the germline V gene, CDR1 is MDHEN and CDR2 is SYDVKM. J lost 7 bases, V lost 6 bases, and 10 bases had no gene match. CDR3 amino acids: CASRPRGQGAREQYF. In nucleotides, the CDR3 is TGTGCCAGCAGACCTAGGGGACAGGGGGCGCGGGAGCAGTACTTC.

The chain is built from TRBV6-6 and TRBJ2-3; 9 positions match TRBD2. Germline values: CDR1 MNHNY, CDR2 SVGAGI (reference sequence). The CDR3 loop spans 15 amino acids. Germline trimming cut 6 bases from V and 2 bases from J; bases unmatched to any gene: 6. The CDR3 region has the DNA TGTGCCAGCAGCCTGACTAGCGGTTACACAGATACGCAGTATTTT. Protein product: CASSLTSGYTDTQYF.

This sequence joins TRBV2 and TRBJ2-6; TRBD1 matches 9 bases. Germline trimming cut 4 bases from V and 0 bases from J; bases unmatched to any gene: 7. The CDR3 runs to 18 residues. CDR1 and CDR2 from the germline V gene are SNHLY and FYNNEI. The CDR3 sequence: CASSVQRDRVSGANVLTF. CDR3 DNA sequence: TGTGCCAGCAGTGTCCAGCGGGACAGGGTCTCTGGGGCCAACGTCCTGACTTTC.

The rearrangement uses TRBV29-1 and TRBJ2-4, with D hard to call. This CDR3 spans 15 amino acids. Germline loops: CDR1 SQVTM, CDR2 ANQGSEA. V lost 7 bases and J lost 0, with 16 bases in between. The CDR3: CSGIAPRLAKNIQYF. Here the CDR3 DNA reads TGCAGCGGCATTGCTCCGCGGCTAGCCAAAAACATTCAGTACTTC.

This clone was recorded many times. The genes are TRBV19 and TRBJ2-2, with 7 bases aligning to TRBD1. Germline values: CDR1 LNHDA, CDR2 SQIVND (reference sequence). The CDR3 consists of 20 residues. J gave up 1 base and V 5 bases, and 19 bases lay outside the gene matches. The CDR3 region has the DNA TGTGCCAGTAGTCTAACCGGGACAGTACAACTGGGGCTGAACACCGGGGAGCTGTTTTTT. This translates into CASSLTGTVQLGLNTGELFF.

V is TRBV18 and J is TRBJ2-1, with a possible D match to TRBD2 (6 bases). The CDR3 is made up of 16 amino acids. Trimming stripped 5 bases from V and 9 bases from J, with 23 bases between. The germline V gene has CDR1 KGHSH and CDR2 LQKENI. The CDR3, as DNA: TGTGCCAGCTCAACTACCGGGACTGGGGGTTCGGTTGAGCAGTTCTTC. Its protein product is CASSTTGTGGSVEQFF. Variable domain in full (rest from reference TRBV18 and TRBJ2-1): NAGVMQNPRHLVRRRGQEARLRCSPMKGHSHVYWYRQLPEEGLKFMVYLQKENIIDESGMPKERFSAEFPKEGPSILRIQQVVRGDSAAYFCASSTTGTGGSVEQFFGPGTRLTVL.

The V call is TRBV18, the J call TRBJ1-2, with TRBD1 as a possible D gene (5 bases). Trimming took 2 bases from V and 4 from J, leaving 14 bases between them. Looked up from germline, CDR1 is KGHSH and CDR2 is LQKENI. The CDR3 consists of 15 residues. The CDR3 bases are TGTGCCAGCTCACCAGGACCTCAGGGTTCCTATGGCTACACCTTC. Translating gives CASSPGPQGSYGYTF.

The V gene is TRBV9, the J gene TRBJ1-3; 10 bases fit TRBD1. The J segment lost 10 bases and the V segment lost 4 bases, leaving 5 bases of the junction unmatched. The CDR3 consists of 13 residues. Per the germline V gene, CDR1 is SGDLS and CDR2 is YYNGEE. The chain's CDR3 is CASSPGQGTTIYF. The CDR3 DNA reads TGTGCCAGCAGCCCGGGACAGGGGACGACCATATATTTT.

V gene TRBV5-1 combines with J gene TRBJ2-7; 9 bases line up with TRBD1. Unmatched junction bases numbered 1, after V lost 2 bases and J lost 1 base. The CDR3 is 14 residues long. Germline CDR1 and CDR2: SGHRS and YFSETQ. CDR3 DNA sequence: TGCGCCAGCAGCTTTGGGACAGGGTCCTACGAGCAGTACTTC. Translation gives CASSFGTGSYEQYF.

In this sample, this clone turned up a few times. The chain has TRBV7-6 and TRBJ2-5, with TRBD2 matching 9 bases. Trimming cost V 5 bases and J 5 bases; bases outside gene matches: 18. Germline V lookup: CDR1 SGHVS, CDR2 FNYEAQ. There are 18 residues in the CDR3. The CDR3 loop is CASSLSSGLAGTGETQYF. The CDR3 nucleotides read TGTGCCAGCAGCCTCTCGAGTGGCCTAGCGGGAACAGGCGAGACCCAGTACTTC.

CDR3 loop: CASDSRDEQFF. DNA for the CDR3: TGTGCCAGCGACTCTCGGGATGAGCAGTTCTTC. V and J are TRBV28 and TRBJ2-1; D not certain. Per the germline V gene, CDR1 is MDHEN and CDR2 is SYDVKM. The V end lost 8 bases, the J end lost 8 bases, and 10 bases lay between the germline ends. This CDR3 has 11 amino acids.

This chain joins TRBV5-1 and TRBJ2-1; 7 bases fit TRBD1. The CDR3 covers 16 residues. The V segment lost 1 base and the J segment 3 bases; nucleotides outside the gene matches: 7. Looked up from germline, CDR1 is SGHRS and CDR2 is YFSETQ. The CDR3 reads CASSLSTGTFYNEQFF. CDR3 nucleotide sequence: TGCGCCAGCAGCTTGTCGACAGGGACCTTCTACAATGAGCAGTTCTTC.